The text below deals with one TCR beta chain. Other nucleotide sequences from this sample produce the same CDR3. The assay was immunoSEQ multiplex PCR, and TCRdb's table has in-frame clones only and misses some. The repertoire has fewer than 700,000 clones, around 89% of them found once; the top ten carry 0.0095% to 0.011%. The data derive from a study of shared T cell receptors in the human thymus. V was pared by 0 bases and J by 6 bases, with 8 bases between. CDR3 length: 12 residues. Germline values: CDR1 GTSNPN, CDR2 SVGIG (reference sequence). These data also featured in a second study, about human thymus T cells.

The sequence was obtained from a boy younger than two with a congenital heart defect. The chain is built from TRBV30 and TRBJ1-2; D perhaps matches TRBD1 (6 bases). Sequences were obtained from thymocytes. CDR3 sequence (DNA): TGTGCCTGGAGTGTACCAGGGGATGGCTACACCTTC. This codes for CAWSVPGDGYTF.